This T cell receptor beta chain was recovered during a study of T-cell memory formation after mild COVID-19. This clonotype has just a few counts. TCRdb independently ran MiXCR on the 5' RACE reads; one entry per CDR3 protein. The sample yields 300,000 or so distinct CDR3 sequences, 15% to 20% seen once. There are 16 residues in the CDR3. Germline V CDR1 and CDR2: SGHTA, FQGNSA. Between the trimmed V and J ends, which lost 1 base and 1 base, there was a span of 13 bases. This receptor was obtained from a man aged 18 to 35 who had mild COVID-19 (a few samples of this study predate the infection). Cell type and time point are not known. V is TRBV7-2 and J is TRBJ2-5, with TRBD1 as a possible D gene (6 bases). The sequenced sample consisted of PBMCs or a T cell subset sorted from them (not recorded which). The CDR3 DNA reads TGTGCCAGCAGCTTAGGTGGGACACCCTTCCAAGAGACCCAGTACTTC. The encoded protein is CASSLGGTPFQETQYF.